These T cell receptor beta chains were read from a single sample in a study of post-analysis software for immune sequencing data. MiXCR, applied by TCRdb to the PCR reads, yields one record per CDR3 protein. The sample records about 200,000 distinct CDR3 sequences, around 29% being singletons. Sequencing was done on a sample of blood. These receptors all stem from a girl under 18 with multiple sclerosis. Each CDR3 is given with its conserved first and last residue. A D gene is named only where the DNA matches it firmly. Only part of the rows carry a size: once, few, many, or a class if the clone is expanded.

D,size,V,J,DNA,CDR3
NA,many,TRBV27,TRBJ2-4,TGTGCCAGCAGCAGGACAGTACTAGCCAAAAACATTCAGTACTTC,CASSRTVLAKNIQYF
NA,few,TRBV5-1,TRBJ1-2,TGCGCCAGCAGCTTGGGAGGGACATCTTTCTATGGCTACACCTTC,CASSLGGTSFYGYTF
NA,NA,TRBV5-6,TRBJ2-3,TGTGCCAGCAGCCTCCGGGACTGGGCTGGGACAGATACGCAGTATTTT,CASSLRDWAGTDTQYF
NA,NA,TRBV20-1,TRBJ2-1,TGCATGGGACAGCGCGGGGCCTCCTACAATGAGCAGTTCTTC,CMGQRGASYNEQFF
NA,NA,TRBV7-2,TRBJ2-2,TGTGCTCCGCGGAGGGATGACACCGGGGAGCTGTTTTTT,CAPRRDDTGELFF
NA,once,TRBV20-1,TRBJ2-1,TGCAGTGCCCGGGTACTTCGGGAGATCCGGAATGAGCAGTTCTTC,CSARVLREIRNEQFF
NA,NA,TRBV7-8,TRBJ1-1,TGTGCCAGCAGCTTATTTCAGGGGATGAACACTGAAGCTTTCTTT,CASSLFQGMNTEAFF
TRBD2,few,TRBV10-3,TRBJ2-1,TGTGCCATCAGTGAGGGGGGGGGGACTAGCTACAATGAGCAGTTCTTC,CAISEGGGTSYNEQFF
NA,NA,TRBV4-1,TRBJ1-4,TGCGCCAGCAGCCAAGATCCCAGGGATAGTGAAAAACTGTTTTTT,CASSQDPRDSEKLFF
NA,NA,TRBV7-9,TRBJ1-2,TGTGCCAGCAGCTGGACGCTCGAGACCCTGACCTTC,CASSWTLETLTF
TRBD1,many,TRBV20-1,TRBJ1-2,TGCAGTGCTGGCCCAGGGGGCAACGGCTATGGCTACACCTTC,CSAGPGGNGYGYTF
NA,NA,TRBV5-1,TRBJ1-3,TGCGCCAGCAGCTTCGTCCCCGGGGTTGGGGGAAACACCATATATTTT,CASSFVPGVGGNTIYF
NA,many,TRBV7-3,TRBJ2-1,TGTGCCAGCAGGCCTACAGGAAGCTCCTACAATGAGCAGTTCTTC,CASRPTGSSYNEQFF
TRBD1,many,TRBV20-1,TRBJ2-3,TGCAGTGCTTGGTCACAGGGGGATGGCACAGATACGCAGTATTTT,CSAWSQGDGTDTQYF
NA,NA,TRBV20-1,TRBJ2-6,TGCAGTGCTAGAATGCGTAGTGGGGCCAACGTCCTGACTTTC,CSARMRSGANVLTF
TRBD1,few,TRBV3-1,TRBJ2-3,TGTGCCAGCAGCCCCCGGCAGGGGGCGGATACAGATACGCAGTATTTT,CASSPRQGADTDTQYF
NA,NA,TRBV5-1,TRBJ2-1,TGCGCCAGCAGCCGGGACACCGAAACCGCGAATGAGCAGTTCTTC,CASSRDTETANEQFF
NA,few,TRBV29-1,TRBJ1-1,TGCAGCGTTGATTGGGGGAACACTGAAGCTTTCTTT,CSVDWGNTEAFF
NA,many,TRBV20-1,TRBJ1-2,TGCAGTGCTTCTATCAACGGGGGAAACTATGGCTACACCTTC,CSASINGGNYGYTF
NA,NA,TRBV28,TRBJ1-1,TGTGCCAGCAGTTTAGGGGGGAGGACGAACACTGAAGCTTTCTTT,CASSLGGRTNTEAFF
NA,few,TRBV5-4,TRBJ2-3,TGTGCCAGCAGCTTGATGGGACTCCCGTTGAGTACGCGGTATTTT,CASSLMGLPLSTRYF
TRBD1,NA,TRBV27,TRBJ1-6,TGTGCCAGCAGGCTGACAGGGTTTAGTTCACCCCTCCACTTT,CASRLTGFSSPLHF
TRBD1,NA,TRBV20-1,TRBJ1-2,TGCAGTGCTGACAGGGGTCTCTATGGCTACACCTTC,CSADRGLYGYTF
NA,NA,TRBV20-1,TRBJ1-1,TGCAGTGCTAGCGCAGGGCCCGAATCTTTCTTT,CSASAGPESFF
NA,NA,TRBV5-1,TRBJ2-3,TGCGCCAGCAGAAGGGACCGGGGCGGGGGCACAGATACGCAGTATTTT,CASRRDRGGGTDTQYF
NA,NA,TRBV4-1,TRBJ1-2,TGCGCCAGCAGCCAAATCCCCGGTGGGGTGGGTGGCTACACCTTC,CASSQIPGGVGGYTF
NA,NA,TRBV20-1,TRBJ2-5,TGCAGTGCTAGGGTACGATTAATCGGGACTCACGGAGAGACCCAGTACTTC,CSARVRLIGTHGETQYF